These 23 T cell receptor beta chains were sequenced from one sample in a study of blood T cell repertoires in COVID-19. Clones were sequenced by immunoSEQ multiplex PCR, and TCRdb holds only the in-frame ones, with some missing. The sample lists roughly 66,000 clones, about 91% occurring once. The specimen sequenced was peripheral blood. The source is a human donor with active COVID-19. The donor label of this sample is uncertain.

This chain connects TRBV4-3 to TRBJ2-5; TRBD1 is a possible D gene (5 bases). V was pared by 0 bases and J by 4 bases, with 12 bases between. CDR3 length equals 15 residues. Germline V CDR1 and CDR2: LGHNA, YSLEER. The CDR3 here is CASSQDWGSRETQYF. In DNA, the CDR3 is TGCGCCAGCAGCCAAGATTGGGGCAGCAGAGAGACCCAGTACTTC.

This chain connects TRBV24-1 to TRBJ2-5, with D perhaps TRBD2 (7 bases). V lost 10 bases to trimming and J lost 5 bases, with 22 bases between them. The length of the CDR3 is 15 residues. CDR1 and CDR2 (germline): KGHDR, SFDVKD. CDR3 amino acids: CATNLSRGLDETQYF. CDR3 DNA: TGTGCCACTAACCTGTCGCGGGGGCTCGACGAGACCCAGTACTTC.

This clone was observed once. The chain links TRBV2 to TRBJ2-3, with 8 bases that match TRBD2. CDR1 and CDR2 (germline): SNHLY, FYNNEI. The CDR3 consists of 15 residues. With V trimmed by 5 bases and J by 0 bases, 4 bases remained unmatched. CDR3: CASSTSGSSTDTQYF. The CDR3 DNA reads TGTGCCAGCAGTACTAGCGGCTCTAGCACAGATACGCAGTATTTT.

This clone was observed once. CDR3: CASSIGTGTGYTF. The CDR3 coding sequence is TGTGCCAGTAGTATAGGGACAGGGACTGGCTACACCTTC. The chain has TRBV19 and TRBJ1-2; TRBD1 matches at 8 bases. The J segment lost 7 bases and the V segment lost 1 base, leaving 2 bases of the junction unmatched. Germline CDR1 LNHDA, CDR2 SQIVND (reference sequence). The CDR3 runs to 13 residues.

The chain is built from TRBV5-6 and TRBJ2-3; possibly TRBD1 for D (6 bases). The germline gives CDR1 SGHDT, CDR2 YYEEEE. Trimming pared 4 bases from V and 6 bases from J, leaving 18 bases between. This CDR3 is built from 15 residues. CDR3 nucleotides: TGTGCCAGCAGCGAACTTTCAGGGGCCCAGGATACGCAGTATTTT. Its protein is CASSELSGAQDTQYF.

The genes are TRBV21-1 and TRBJ1-6; the table's D call TRBD1 went unverified against the DNA. TRBV21-1 is designated a pseudogene. CDR3 size: 16 residues. The DNA for the CDR3 is TGTGCCAGCAGCTTCCGGGACAGTGACAATAATTCACCCCTCCACTTT. The encoded protein is CASSFRDSDNNSPLHF.

This sequence joins TRBV28 and TRBJ2-7; D not certain. V was clipped by 5 bases and J by 6 bases, with 11 bases between them. The germline V gene has CDR1 MDHEN and CDR2 SYDVKM. This CDR3 contains 12 residues. CDR3 sequence: CASSRIATEQYF. CDR3 bases: TGTGCCAGCAGTAGAATAGCAACCGAGCAGTACTTC.

The chain employs TRBV7-9 and TRBJ1-4; D not certain. The CDR3 consists of 14 residues. Germline CDR1 reads SEHNR; CDR2 reads FQNEAQ (reference sequence). Trimming left V 3 bases short and J 1 base short, with 6 bases between. The CDR3 region is CASSFRGTNEKLFF. The DNA for the CDR3 is TGTGCCAGCAGCTTTCGAGGAACTAATGAAAAACTGTTTTTT.

This clone was recorded only once. This chain uses TRBV5-6 with TRBJ2-5, with 13 bases that match TRBD2. Trimming at V came to 3 bases and at J to 2 bases, leaving 1 base not matched to a gene. This CDR3 region has 15 residues. Germline CDR1 SGHDT, CDR2 YYEEEE. The CDR3 DNA reads TGTGCCAGCAGCTGGGGACTAGCGGGGCAAGAGACCCAGTACTTC. This sequence encodes CASSWGLAGQETQYF.

In DNA form, the CDR3 reads TGTGCCAGCAGCCCGACAGGTGGCAATCAGCCCCAGCATTTT. Residues: CASSPTGGNQPQHF. The V gene is TRBV7-9, the J gene TRBJ1-5; possibly TRBD1 for D (6 bases). The germline gives CDR1 SEHNR, CDR2 FQNEAQ (reference sequence). V lost 5 bases, J lost 2 bases, and 10 bases lay in between. The CDR3 is 14 residues long.

This clone has only a few counts. The chain is built from TRBV2 and TRBJ2-2, with 7 bases aligning to TRBD2. V gave up 8 bases and J gave up 1 base; unmatched junction bases: 4. Per the germline V gene, CDR1 is SNHLY and CDR2 is FYNNEI. CDR3 length: 14 amino acids. The CDR3 DNA reads TGTGCCAGCGAAGGGAGGGAGAACACCGGGGAGCTGTTTTTT. It translates to CASEGRENTGELFF.

V is TRBV28 and J is TRBJ2-7; D is perhaps TRBD2 (5 bases). The CDR3 is 16 amino acids. V was trimmed by 3 bases and J by 5 bases, leaving 20 bases between them. Germline V gives CDR1 MDHEN, CDR2 SYDVKM. This CDR3 is CASSFTSTGALDEQYF. In DNA form, the CDR3 reads TGTGCCAGCAGTTTCACTAGTACGGGTGCCCTCGACGAGCAGTACTTC.

The rearrangement joins TRBV25-1 to TRBJ2-1, with 11 bases matching TRBD1. Germline loops: CDR1 MGHDK, CDR2 SYGVNS. The CDR3 extends over 15 amino acids. J was trimmed by 6 bases and V by 2 bases; bases with no gene match: 3. The CDR3 DNA sequence: TGTGCCAGCAGTGAACTAGGGACAGGGGGCAATGAGCAGTTCTTC. Translating gives CASSELGTGGNEQFF.

The rearrangement uses TRBV19 and TRBJ2-1; a possible D gene is TRBD2 (5 bases). Trimming removed 3 bases from V and 8 bases from J, with 14 bases in between. The CDR3 runs 14 residues. The germline gives CDR1 LNHDA, CDR2 SQIVND (reference sequence). CDR3 in amino acids: CASSIDRTFYEQFF. CDR3 coding DNA: TGTGCCAGTAGTATCGACCGGACTTTCTATGAGCAGTTCTTC.

This chain uses TRBV7-2 with TRBJ2-1, with TRBD2 matching over 7 bases. The CDR3 consists of 15 residues. Unmatched junction bases numbered 8, after V lost 1 base and J lost 8 bases. Germline V gene data show CDR1 as SGHTA and CDR2 as FQGNSA. CDR3 sequence (DNA): TGTGCCAGCAGCTTAGGGGGACTACCCTCGGATGAGCAGTTCTTC. It is translated as CASSLGGLPSDEQFF.

The genes are TRBV28 and TRBJ2-7; 10 positions match TRBD1. Germline-derived CDR1 and CDR2 are MDHEN and SYDVKM. There are 13 residues in the CDR3. Germline trimming cut 9 bases from V and 5 bases from J; bases unmatched to any gene: 7. The CDR3 is CASQTGGPHEQYF. DNA for the CDR3: TGTGCCAGTCAGACAGGGGGCCCCCACGAGCAGTACTTC. Based on the CDR3 plus reference TRBV28 and TRBJ2-7, the full variable domain is DVKVTQSSRYLVKRTGEKVFLECVQDMDHENMFWYRQDPGLGLRLIYFSYDVKMKEKGDIPEGYSVSREKKERFSLILESASTNQTSMYLCASQTGGPHEQYFGPGTRLTVT.

V usage is TRBV12-3 or TRBV12-4 and J usage is TRBJ1-1, with D perhaps TRBD1 (6 bases). This CDR3 has 13 residues. Between the trimmed V and J ends, which lost 3 bases and 4 bases, there was a span of 9 bases. The CDR3 region has the DNA TGTGCCAGCAGTTTGGGGACACCCACTGAAGCTTTCTTT. It specifies CASSLGTPTEAFF.

J is TRBJ2-5 and V is TRBV6-6; D ambiguous. Deletions cut 2 bases from V and 2 bases from J, with 3 bases between. Looked up from germline, CDR1 is MNHNY and CDR2 is SVGAGI (reference sequence). The CDR3 spans 12 residues. CDR3 in amino acids: CASSYPQETQYF. The CDR3 nucleotides read TGTGCCAGCAGTTACCCTCAAGAGACCCAGTACTTC.

The chain carries TRBV6-5 and TRBJ2-3, with 10 bases identical to TRBD1. The CDR3 has 15 amino acids. From germline, CDR1 is MNHEY and CDR2 SVGAGI. After removal of 8 bases from V and 4 bases from J, the junction contained 9 bases not matched to a gene. Written as DNA, the CDR3 is TGTGCCAGCCTCCGACGGACAGGGGGTCCAGATACGCAGTATTTT. Translated: CASLRRTGGPDTQYF.

The chain recombines TRBV28 with TRBJ1-3; unclear D gene. The V gene lost 3 bases and the J gene lost 1 base, with 10 bases spanning the gap. This CDR3 spans 15 amino acids. Germline CDR1 MDHEN, CDR2 SYDVKM. CDR3: CASSFTGGSGNTIYF. The CDR3 coding sequence is TGTGCCAGCAGTTTTACGGGAGGTTCTGGAAACACCATATATTTT.

The V and J genes are TRBV7-8 and TRBJ1-4, with D hard to call. The V gene lost 5 bases and the J gene lost 8 bases, with 9 bases spanning the gap. The CDR3 sequence is 12 residues long. Germline V gene data show CDR1 as SGHVS and CDR2 as FQNEAQ. CDR3 DNA sequence: TGTGCCAGCAGCCTAAGCCCCGAAAAACTGTTTTTT. It specifies CASSLSPEKLFF. The whole variable domain, filled in from reference TRBV7-8 and TRBJ1-4, reads GAGVSQSPRYKVAKRGQDVALRCDPISGHVSLFWYQQALGQGPEFLTYFQNEAQLDKSGLPSDRFFAERPEGSVSTLKIQRTQQEDSAVYLCASSLSPEKLFFGSGTQLSVL.

This chain connects TRBV9 to TRBJ2-1, with 8 positions matching TRBD2. Unmatched junction bases numbered 13, after V lost 4 bases and J lost 7 bases. Per the germline V gene, CDR1 is SGDLS and CDR2 is YYNGEE. The CDR3 totals 16 residues. The CDR3 region is CASSPDRGGPDNEQFF. The CDR3 nucleotides read TGTGCCAGCAGCCCCGACCGGGGGGGACCAGATAATGAGCAGTTCTTC.

The rearrangement uses TRBV7-8 and TRBJ2-4; possibly TRBD1 for D (6 bases). This CDR3 comprises 16 residues. Germline assignment: CDR1 SGHVS and CDR2 FQNEAQ. Trimming removed 4 bases from V and 1 base from J, with 14 bases in between. The CDR3 region is CASSSWQGRAKNIQYF. In DNA, the CDR3 is TGTGCCAGCAGCTCATGGCAGGGGCGGGCCAAAAACATTCAGTACTTC.